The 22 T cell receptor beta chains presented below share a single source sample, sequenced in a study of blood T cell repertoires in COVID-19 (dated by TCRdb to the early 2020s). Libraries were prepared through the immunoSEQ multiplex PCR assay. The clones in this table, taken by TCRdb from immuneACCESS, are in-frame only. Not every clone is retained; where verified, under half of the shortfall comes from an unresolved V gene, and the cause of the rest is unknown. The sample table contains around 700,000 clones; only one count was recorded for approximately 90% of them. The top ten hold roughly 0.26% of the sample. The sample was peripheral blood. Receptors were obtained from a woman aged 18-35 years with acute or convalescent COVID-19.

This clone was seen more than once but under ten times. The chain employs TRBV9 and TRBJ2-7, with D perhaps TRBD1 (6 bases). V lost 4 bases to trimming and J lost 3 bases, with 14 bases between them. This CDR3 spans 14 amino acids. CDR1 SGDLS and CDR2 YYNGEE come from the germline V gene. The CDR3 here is CASSPPGQNYEQYF. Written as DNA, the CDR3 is TGTGCCAGCAGCCCTCCGGGACAAAACTACGAGCAGTACTTC.

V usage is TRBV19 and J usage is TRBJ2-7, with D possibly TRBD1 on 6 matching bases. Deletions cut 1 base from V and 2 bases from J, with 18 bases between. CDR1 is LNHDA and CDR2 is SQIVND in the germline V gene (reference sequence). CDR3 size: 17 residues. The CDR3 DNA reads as TGTGCCAGTAGTATAGGCCCGACAGGCCAAAGGCCCTACGAGCAGTACTTC. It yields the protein CASSIGPTGQRPYEQYF.

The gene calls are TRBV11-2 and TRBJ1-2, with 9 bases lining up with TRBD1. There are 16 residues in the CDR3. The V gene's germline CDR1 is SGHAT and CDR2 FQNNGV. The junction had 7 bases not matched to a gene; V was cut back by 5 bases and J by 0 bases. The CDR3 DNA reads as TGTGCCAGCAGCCACTACCGACAGGGGGCTAACTATGGCTACACCTTC. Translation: CASSHYRQGANYGYTF.

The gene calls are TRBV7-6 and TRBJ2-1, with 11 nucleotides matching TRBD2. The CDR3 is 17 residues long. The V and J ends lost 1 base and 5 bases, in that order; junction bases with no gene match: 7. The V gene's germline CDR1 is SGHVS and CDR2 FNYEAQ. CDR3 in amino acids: CASSLEVPTSGDNEQFF. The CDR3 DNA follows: TGTGCCAGCAGCTTAGAAGTGCCGACTAGCGGGGACAATGAGCAGTTCTTC.

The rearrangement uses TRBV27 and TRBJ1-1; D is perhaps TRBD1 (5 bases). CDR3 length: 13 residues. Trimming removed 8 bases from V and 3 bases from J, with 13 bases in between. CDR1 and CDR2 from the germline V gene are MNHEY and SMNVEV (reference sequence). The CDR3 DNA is TGTGCCAGCGGCAGGGCGGGGTACACTGAAGCTTTCTTT. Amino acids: CASGRAGYTEAFF.

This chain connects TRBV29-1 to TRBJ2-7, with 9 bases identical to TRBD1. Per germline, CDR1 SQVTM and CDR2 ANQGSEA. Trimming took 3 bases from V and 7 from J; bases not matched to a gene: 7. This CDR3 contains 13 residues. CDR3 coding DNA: TGCAGCGTTGAGGCGGGACAGGGTGGGGAGCAGTACTTC. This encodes CSVEAGQGGEQYF.

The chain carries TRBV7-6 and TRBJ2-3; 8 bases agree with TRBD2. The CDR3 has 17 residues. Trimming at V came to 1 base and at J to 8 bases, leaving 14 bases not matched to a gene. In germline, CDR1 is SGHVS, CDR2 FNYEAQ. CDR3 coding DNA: TGTGCCAGCAGCTTAGTGGGCCTAGCGGGCGAAGGGGGTACGCAGTATTTT. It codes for CASSLVGLAGEGGTQYF.

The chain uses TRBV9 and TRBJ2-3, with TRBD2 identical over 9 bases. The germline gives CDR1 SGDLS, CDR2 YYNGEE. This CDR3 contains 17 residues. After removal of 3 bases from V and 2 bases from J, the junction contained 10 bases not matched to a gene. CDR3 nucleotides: TGTGCCAGCAGCGCCTGGCAGCGGGGGGCCCACACAGATACGCAGTATTTT. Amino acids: CASSAWQRGAHTDTQYF.

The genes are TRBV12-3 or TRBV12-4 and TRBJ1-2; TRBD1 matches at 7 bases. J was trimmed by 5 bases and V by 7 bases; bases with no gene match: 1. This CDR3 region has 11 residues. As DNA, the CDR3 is TGTGCCAGCACACAGGGGTATGGCTACACCTTC. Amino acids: CASTQGYGYTF.

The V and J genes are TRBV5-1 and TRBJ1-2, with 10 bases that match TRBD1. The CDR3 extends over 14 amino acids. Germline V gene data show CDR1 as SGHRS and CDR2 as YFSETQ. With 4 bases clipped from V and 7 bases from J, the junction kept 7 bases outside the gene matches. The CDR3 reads CASSPTTGGFGYTF. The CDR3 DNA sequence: TGCGCCAGCAGCCCGACGACAGGGGGCTTTGGCTACACCTTC. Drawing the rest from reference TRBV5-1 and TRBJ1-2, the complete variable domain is KAGVTQTPRYLIKTRGQQVTLSCSPISGHRSVSWYQQTPGQGLQFLFEYFSETQRNKGNFPGRFSGRQFSNSRSEMNVSTLELGDSALYLCASSPTTGGFGYTFGSGTRLTVV.

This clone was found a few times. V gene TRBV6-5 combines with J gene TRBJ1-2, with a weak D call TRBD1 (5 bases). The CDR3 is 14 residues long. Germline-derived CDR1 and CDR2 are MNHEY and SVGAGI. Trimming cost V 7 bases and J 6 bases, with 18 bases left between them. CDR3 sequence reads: CASTPPSGNDGYTF. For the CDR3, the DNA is TGTGCCAGCACCCCACCGTCAGGGAACGATGGCTACACCTTC.

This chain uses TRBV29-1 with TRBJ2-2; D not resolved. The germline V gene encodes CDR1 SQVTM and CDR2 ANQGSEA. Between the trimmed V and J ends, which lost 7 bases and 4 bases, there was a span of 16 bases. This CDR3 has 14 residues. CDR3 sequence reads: CSALGWFSTGELFF. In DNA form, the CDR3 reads TGCAGCGCCCTAGGATGGTTTAGCACCGGGGAGCTGTTTTTT.

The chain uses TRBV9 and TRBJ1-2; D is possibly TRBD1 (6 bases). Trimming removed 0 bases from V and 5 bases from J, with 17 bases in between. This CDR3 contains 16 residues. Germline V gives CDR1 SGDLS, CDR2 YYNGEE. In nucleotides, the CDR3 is TGTGCCAGCAGCGTAGACGGCAGGGGCCGCCAGTATGGCTACACCTTC. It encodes CASSVDGRGRQYGYTF.

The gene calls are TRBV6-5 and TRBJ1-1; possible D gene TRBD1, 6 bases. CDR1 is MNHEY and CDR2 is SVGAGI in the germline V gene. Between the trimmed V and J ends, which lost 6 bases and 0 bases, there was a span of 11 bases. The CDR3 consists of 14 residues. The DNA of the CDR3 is TGTGCCAGCAGGCTACAGGGCATGAACACTGAAGCTTTCTTT. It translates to CASRLQGMNTEAFF.

DNA of the CDR3: TGTGCCAGCACAGTCGGGAATCAGCCCCAGCATTTT. It specifies CASTVGNQPQHF. The rearrangement links TRBV2 to TRBJ1-5; D gene uncertain. The CDR3 totals 12 residues. Germline V gene sequence: CDR1 SNHLY, CDR2 FYNNEI. V was trimmed by 7 bases and J by 4 bases, leaving 8 bases between them.

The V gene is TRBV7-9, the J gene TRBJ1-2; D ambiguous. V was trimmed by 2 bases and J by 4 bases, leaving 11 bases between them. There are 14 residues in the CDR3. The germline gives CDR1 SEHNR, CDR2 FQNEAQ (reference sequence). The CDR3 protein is CASSLLGAPYGYTF. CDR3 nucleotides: TGTGCCAGCAGCTTATTGGGCGCCCCCTATGGCTACACCTTC.

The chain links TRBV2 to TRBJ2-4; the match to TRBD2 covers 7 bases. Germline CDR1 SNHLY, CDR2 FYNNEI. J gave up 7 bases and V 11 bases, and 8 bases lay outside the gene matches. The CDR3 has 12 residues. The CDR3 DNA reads TGTGCCGCTGGGGGGGACGCGAACATTCAGTACTTC. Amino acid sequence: CAAGGDANIQYF.

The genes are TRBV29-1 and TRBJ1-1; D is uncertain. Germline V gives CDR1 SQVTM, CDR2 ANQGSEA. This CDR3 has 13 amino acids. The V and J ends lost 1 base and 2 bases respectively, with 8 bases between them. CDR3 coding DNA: TGCAGCGTTGAAGCGGCACTAAACACTGAAGCTTTCTTT. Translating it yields CSVEAALNTEAFF.

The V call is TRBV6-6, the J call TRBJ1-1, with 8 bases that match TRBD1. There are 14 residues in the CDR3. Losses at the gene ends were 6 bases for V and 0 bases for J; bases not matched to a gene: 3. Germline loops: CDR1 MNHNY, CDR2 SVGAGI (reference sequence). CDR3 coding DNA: TGTGCCAGCAGCAAGGACAGGGTGAACACTGAAGCTTTCTTT. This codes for CASSKDRVNTEAFF.

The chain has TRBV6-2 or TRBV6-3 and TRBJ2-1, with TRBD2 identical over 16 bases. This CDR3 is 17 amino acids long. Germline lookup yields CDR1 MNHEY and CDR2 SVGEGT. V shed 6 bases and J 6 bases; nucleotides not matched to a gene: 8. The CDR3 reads CASSPLGLAGGRNEQFF. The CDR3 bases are TGTGCCAGCAGCCCTTTGGGACTAGCGGGGGGGCGCAATGAGCAGTTCTTC.

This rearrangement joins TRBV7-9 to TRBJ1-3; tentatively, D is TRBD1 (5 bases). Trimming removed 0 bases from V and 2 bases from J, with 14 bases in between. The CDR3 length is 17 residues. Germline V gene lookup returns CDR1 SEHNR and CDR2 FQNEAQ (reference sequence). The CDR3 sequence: CASSLAGRDSAGNTIYF. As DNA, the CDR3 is TGTGCCAGCAGCTTAGCGGGCAGGGATTCGGCTGGAAACACCATATATTTT.

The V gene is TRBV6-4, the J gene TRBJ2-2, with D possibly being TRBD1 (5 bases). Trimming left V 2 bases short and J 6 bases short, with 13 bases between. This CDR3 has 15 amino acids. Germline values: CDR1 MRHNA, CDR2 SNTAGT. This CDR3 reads CASSDGSRASGELFF. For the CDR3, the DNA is TGTGCCAGCAGTGACGGTAGCAGGGCGTCCGGGGAGCTGTTTTTT.